This T cell receptor (beta chain) stems from a study of blood T cell repertoires in COVID-19. The wider study: Sites across the United States, Italy and Spain contributed samples from acute and convalescent COVID-19.

Germline CDR1 and CDR2: SGHAT and FQNNGV. Germline trimming cut 0 bases from V and 3 bases from J; bases unmatched to any gene: 5. The CDR3 sequence is 15 residues long. Authors' data handling: Amplification of reference gene primers provided the estimated nucleated cell counts. Assay: immunoSEQ multiplex PCR; the TCRdb copy retains only in-frame clones and omits some. From that table come the V and J calls and clone size; the DNA was used to work out D and trimming. The table includes more than 100,000 clones, roughly 91% detected once. The receptor was derived from a man between 50 and 59 years old with active or convalescent COVID-19. The gene calls are TRBV11-2 and TRBJ2-7, with 7 bases fitting TRBD1. The sample consisted of peripheral blood. In nucleotides, the CDR3 is TGTGCCAGCAGCTTAGATCACAGGGGATTCTACGAGCAGTACTTC. It translates to CASSLDHRGFYEQYF.